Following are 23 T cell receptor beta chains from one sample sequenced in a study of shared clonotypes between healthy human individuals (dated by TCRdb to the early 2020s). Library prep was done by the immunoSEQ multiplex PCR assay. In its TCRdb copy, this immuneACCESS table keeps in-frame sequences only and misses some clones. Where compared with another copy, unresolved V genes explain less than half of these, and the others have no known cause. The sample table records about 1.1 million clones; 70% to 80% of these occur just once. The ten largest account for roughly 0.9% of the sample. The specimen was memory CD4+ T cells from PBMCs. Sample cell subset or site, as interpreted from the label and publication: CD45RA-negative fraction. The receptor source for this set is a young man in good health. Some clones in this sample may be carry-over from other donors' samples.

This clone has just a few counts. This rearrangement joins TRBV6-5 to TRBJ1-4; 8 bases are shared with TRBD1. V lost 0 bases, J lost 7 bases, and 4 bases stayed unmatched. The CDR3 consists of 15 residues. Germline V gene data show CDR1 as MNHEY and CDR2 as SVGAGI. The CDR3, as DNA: TGTGCCAGCAGTTACTCGACAGGGGCTGGTGAAAAACTGTTTTTT. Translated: CASSYSTGAGEKLFF.

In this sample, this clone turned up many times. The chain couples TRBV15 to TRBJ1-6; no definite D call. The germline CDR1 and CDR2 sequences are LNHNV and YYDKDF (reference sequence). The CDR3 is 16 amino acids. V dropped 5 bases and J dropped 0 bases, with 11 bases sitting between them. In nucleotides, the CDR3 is TGTGCCACCAGCCACTCCGGGAGCTCCTATAATTCACCCCTCCACTTT. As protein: CATSHSGSSYNSPLHF.

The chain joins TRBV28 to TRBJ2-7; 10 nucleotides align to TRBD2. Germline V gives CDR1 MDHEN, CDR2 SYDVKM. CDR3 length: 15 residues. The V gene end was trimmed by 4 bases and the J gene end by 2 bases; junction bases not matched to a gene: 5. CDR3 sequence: CASSSLAGTPYEQYF. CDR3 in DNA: TGTGCCAGCAGTTCACTAGCGGGAACCCCCTACGAGCAGTACTTC.

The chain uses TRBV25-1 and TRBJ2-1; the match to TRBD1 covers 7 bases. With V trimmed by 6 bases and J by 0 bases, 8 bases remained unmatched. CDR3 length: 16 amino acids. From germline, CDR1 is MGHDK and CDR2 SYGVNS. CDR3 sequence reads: CASRDMTGRSYNEQFF. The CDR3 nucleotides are TGTGCCAGCAGGGATATGACAGGGCGCTCCTACAATGAGCAGTTCTTC.

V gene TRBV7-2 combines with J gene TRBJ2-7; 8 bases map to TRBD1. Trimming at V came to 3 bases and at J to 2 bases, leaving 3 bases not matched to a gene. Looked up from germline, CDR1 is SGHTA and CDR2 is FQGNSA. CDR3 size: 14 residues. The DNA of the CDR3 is TGTGCCAGCAGCTTGGACAGGGCCGCCTACGAGCAGTACTTC. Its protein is CASSLDRAAYEQYF.

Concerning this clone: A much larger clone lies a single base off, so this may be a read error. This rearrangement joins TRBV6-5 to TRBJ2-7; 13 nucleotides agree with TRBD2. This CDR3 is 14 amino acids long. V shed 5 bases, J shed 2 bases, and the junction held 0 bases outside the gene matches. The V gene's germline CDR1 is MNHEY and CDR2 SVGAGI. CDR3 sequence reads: CASSGLAGAYEQYF. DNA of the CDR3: TGTGCCAGCAGTGGACTAGCGGGGGCCTACGAGCAGTACTTC.

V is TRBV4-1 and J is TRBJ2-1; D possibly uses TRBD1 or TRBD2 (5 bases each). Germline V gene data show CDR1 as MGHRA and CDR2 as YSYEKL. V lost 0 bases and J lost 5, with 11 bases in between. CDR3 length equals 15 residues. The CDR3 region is CASSQDRGRDNEQFF. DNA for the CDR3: TGCGCCAGCAGCCAAGATCGGGGCAGAGACAATGAGCAGTTCTTC.

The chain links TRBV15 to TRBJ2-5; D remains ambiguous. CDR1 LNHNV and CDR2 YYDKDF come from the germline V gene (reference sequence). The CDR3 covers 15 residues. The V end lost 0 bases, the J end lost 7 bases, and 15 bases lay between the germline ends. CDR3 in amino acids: CATSREAPKIGTQYF. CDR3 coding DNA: TGTGCCACCAGCAGAGAGGCGCCCAAGATAGGGACCCAGTACTTC. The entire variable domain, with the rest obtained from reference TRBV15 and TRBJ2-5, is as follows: DAMVIQNPRYQVTQFGKPVTLSCSQTLNHNVMYWYQQKSSQAPKLLFHYYDKDFNNEADTPDNFQSRRPNTSFCFLDIRSPGLGDTAMYLCATSREAPKIGTQYFGPGTRLLVL.

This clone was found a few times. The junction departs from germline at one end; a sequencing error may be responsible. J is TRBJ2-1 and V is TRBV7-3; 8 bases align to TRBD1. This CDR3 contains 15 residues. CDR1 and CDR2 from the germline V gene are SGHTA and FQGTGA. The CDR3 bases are TGTGCCAGCAGCACTGACAGGGGCTCCCACAATGAGCAGTTCTTC. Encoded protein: CASSTDRGSHNEQFF.

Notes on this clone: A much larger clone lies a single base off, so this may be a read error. CDR3 nucleotide sequence: TGTGCCAGCAGTCCCCCTCAAGAGACCCAGTACTTC. It yields the protein CASSPPQETQYF. This sequence joins TRBV28 and TRBJ2-5; D remains ambiguous. Germline V gene lookup returns CDR1 MDHEN and CDR2 SYDVKM. V lost 5 bases to trimming and J lost 2 bases, with 6 bases between them. This CDR3 is 12 amino acids long. The entire variable domain, with the rest obtained from reference TRBV28 and TRBJ2-5, is as follows: DVKVTQSSRYLVKRTGEKVFLECVQDMDHENMFWYRQDPGLGLRLIYFSYDVKMKEKGDIPEGYSVSREKKERFSLILESASTNQTSMYLCASSPPQETQYFGPGTRLLVL.

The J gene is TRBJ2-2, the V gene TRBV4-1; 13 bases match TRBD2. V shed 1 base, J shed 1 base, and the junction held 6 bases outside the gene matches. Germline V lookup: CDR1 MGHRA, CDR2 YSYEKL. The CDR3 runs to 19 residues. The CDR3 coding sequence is TGCGCCAGCAGCCAAGTGTTCGGGACTAGCGGGATGAACACCGGGGAGCTGTTTTTT. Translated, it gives CASSQVFGTSGMNTGELFF.

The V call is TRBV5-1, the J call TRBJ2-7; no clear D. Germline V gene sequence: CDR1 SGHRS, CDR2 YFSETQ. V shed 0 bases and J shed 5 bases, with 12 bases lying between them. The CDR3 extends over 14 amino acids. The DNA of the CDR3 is TGCGCCAGCAGCTTGGGCTGGTCGCCGAACGAGCAGTACTTC. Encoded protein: CASSLGWSPNEQYF. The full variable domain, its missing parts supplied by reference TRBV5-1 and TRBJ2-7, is KAGVTQTPRYLIKTRGQQVTLSCSPISGHRSVSWYQQTPGQGLQFLFEYFSETQRNKGNFPGRFSGRQFSNSRSEMNVSTLELGDSALYLCASSLGWSPNEQYFGPGTRLTVT.

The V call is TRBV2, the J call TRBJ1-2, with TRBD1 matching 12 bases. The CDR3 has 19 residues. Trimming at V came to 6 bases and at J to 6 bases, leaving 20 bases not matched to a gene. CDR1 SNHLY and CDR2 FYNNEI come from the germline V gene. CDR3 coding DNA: TGTGCCAGCAGACGAACTGGGGGAGGGACCGGGACAGGGGGCGATGGCTACACCTTC. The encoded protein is CASRRTGGGTGTGGDGYTF.

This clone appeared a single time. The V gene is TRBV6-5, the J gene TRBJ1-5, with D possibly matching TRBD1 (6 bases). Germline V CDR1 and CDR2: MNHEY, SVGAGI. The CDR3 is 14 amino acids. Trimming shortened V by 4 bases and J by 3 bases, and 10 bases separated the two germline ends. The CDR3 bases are TGTGCCAGCAGTTCGACAGGACCCAATCAGCCCCAGCATTTT. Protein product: CASSSTGPNQPQHF.

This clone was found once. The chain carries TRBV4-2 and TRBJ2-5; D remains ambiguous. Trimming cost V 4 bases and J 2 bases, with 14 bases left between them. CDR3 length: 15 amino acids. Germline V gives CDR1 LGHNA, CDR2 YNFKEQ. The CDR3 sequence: CASSPLGGGQETQYF. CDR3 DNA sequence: TGTGCCAGCAGCCCACTCGGCGGTGGGCAAGAGACCCAGTACTTC.

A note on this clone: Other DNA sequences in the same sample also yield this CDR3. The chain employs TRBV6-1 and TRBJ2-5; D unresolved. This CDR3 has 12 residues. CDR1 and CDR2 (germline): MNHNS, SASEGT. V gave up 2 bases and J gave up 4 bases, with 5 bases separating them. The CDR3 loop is CASSELGETQYF. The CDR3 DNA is TGTGCCAGCAGTGAATTAGGAGAGACCCAGTACTTC.

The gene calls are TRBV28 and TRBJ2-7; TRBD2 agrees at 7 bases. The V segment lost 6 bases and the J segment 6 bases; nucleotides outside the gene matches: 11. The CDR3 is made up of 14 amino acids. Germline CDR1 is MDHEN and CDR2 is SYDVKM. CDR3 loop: CASRGGSPPREQYF. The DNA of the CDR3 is TGTGCCAGCAGGGGCGGGAGCCCCCCCCGCGAGCAGTACTTC.

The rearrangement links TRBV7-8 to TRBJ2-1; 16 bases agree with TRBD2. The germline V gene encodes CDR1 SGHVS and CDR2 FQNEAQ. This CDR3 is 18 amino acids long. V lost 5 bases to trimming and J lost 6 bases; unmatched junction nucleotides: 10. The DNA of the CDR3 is TGTGCCAGCAGCGCCCCGGGACTAGCGGGAGGGCCGAGCAATGAGCAGTTCTTC. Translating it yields CASSAPGLAGGPSNEQFF. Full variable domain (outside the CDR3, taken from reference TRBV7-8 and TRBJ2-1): GAGVSQSPRYKVAKRGQDVALRCDPISGHVSLFWYQQALGQGPEFLTYFQNEAQLDKSGLPSDRFFAERPEGSVSTLKIQRTQQEDSAVYLCASSAPGLAGGPSNEQFFGPGTRLTVL.

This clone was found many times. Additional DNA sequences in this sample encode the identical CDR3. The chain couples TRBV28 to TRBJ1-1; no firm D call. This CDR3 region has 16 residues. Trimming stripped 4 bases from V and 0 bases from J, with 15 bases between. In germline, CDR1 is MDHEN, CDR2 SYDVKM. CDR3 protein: CASSSPRHLLNTEAFF. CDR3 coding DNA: TGTGCCAGCAGTTCACCCCGACACCTCTTGAACACTGAAGCTTTCTTT.

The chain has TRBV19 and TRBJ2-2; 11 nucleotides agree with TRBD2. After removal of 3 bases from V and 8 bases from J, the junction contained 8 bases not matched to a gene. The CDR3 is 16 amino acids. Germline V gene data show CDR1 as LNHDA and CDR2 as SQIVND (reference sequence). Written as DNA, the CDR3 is TGTGCCAGTAGTATCAGAGGGCTAGCGGGAGGAGGGGAGCTGTTTTTT. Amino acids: CASSIRGLAGGGELFF.

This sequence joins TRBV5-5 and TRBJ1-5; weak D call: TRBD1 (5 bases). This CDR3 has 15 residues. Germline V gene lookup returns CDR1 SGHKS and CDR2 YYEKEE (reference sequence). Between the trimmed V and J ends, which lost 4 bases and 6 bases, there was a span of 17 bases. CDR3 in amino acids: CASSRDRNAGQPQHF. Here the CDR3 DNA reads TGTGCCAGCAGCCGTGACAGAAATGCAGGTCAGCCCCAGCATTTT. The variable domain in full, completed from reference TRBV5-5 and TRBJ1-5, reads DAGVTQSPTHLIKTRGQQVTLRCSPISGHKSVSWYQQVLGQGPQFIFQYYEKEERGRGNFPDRFSARQFPNYSSELNVNALLLGDSALYLCASSRDRNAGQPQHFGDGTRLSIL.

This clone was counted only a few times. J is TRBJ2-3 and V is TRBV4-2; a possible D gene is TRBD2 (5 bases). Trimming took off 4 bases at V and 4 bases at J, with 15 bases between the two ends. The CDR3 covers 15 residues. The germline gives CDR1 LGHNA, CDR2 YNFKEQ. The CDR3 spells CASSLVGSSADTQYF. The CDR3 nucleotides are TGTGCCAGCAGCCTAGTGGGGAGTAGCGCAGATACGCAGTATTTT.

The CDR3 coding sequence is TGTGCCAGCATTGGAACAGATACGCAGTATTTT. Translating gives CASIGTDTQYF. The chain recombines TRBV28 with TRBJ2-3; D not resolved. V gave up 7 bases and J gave up 3 bases, with 5 bases separating them. Germline-derived CDR1 and CDR2 are MDHEN and SYDVKM. The CDR3 is made up of 11 amino acids.